These 31 T cell receptor beta chains share one sample of origin, sequenced in a study of CD8 T cells in ankylosing spondylitis. TCRdb passed the 5' RACE reads through MiXCR, listing each CDR3 protein once. Of some 250,000 distinct CDR3 sequences in the sample, about 10% are singletons; the top ten hold less than 7%. The sequenced sample consisted of blood, either unsorted or a sorted T cell fraction (not recorded which). Every receptor here comes from a male donor with ankylosing spondylitis or in good health (not recorded which).

This clonotype came up many times. The gene calls are TRBV11-2 and TRBJ2-3, with D hard to call. Germline CDR1 SGHAT, CDR2 FQNNGV. The CDR3 extends over 14 amino acids. V gave up 1 base and J gave up 4 bases, with 9 bases separating them. This chain's CDR3 is CASSLGAQPDTQYF. The DNA of the CDR3 is TGTGCCAGCAGCTTAGGCGCCCAGCCAGATACGCAGTATTTT.

Ten or more counts support this clonotype. J is TRBJ1-6 and V is TRBV7-3; D might be TRBD1 (5 bases). From germline, CDR1 is SGHTA and CDR2 FQGTGA. This CDR3 has 13 amino acids. V lost 2 bases to trimming and J lost 9 bases, with 8 bases between them. The CDR3 DNA reads TGTGCCAGCAGCTTATTTCAGGGTTCACCCCTCCACTTT. Translating it yields CASSLFQGSPLHF.

Of note for this clonotype: This may arise from a read error, as a much more abundant clone is one base away. This chain connects TRBV12-3 or TRBV12-4 to TRBJ2-5; D is tentatively TRBD1 or TRBD2 (5 bases each). CDR3 length: 12 amino acids. CDR3 sequence: CTSSWDVETQYF. Written as DNA, the CDR3 is TGTACCAGCAGTTGGGACGTAGAGACCCAGTACTTC.

The rearrangement links TRBV15 to TRBJ1-4, with D maybe TRBD1 (5 bases). Germline CDR1 LNHNV, CDR2 YYDKDF (reference sequence). V lost 0 bases, J lost 7 bases, and 12 bases lay in between. CDR3 length: 15 amino acids. CDR3 sequence: CATSRDGQGIEKLFF. The CDR3, as DNA: TGTGCCACCAGCAGAGATGGGCAGGGAATTGAAAAACTGTTTTTT.

This sequence joins TRBV18 and TRBJ2-2, with unresolved D. With 1 base removed from V and 9 bases from J, the gap between germline ends came to 9 bases. Germline CDR1 and CDR2: KGHSH and LQKENI. CDR3 length: 13 residues. The CDR3 nucleotides are TGTGCCAGCTCACCACAGGTCGCCAGGGAGCTGTTTTTT. Translation: CASSPQVARELFF.

The chain recombines TRBV3-1 with TRBJ2-2; unclear D gene. Germline CDR1 is LGHDT and CDR2 is YNNKEL (reference sequence). The CDR3 is 13 residues long. V was trimmed by 4 bases and J by 9 bases, leaving 12 bases between them. CDR3 region: CASSPGPRWELFF. CDR3 bases: TGTGCCAGCAGCCCCGGTCCCCGTTGGGAGCTGTTTTTT.

There are many counts of this clonotype. V and J are TRBV20-1 and TRBJ2-3; 7 positions agree with TRBD2. The CDR3 spans 18 residues. Trimming at V came to 2 bases and at J to 7 bases, leaving 21 bases not matched to a gene. CDR1 and CDR2 from the germline V gene are DFQATT and SNEGSKA (reference sequence). DNA of the CDR3: TGCAGTGCTAGAAGAGGAGATAATGCGGGGGTAACCGCGTATACGCAGTATTTT. Amino acids: CSARRGDNAGVTAYTQYF.

This clonotype was recorded at least ten times. V usage is TRBV6-5 and J usage is TRBJ2-7, with D possibly TRBD2 on 7 matching bases. Germline V gives CDR1 MNHEY, CDR2 SVGAGI. V lost 1 base to trimming and J lost 6 bases, with 10 bases between them. This CDR3 region has 13 residues. This chain's CDR3 is CASSYYREGEQYF. The CDR3 bases are TGTGCCAGCAGTTACTACAGGGAGGGCGAGCAGTACTTC.

In this sample, this clonotype turned up a few times. This chain connects TRBV7-9 to TRBJ1-1; D gene unclear. The V end was cut by 1 base, the J end by 8 bases, with 11 bases between. Germline V lookup: CDR1 SEHNR, CDR2 FQNEAQ (reference sequence). CDR3 length: 13 amino acids. CDR3 DNA: TGTGCCAGCAGCTTAGACGTGATTAAGGAAGCTTTCTTT. Translation gives CASSLDVIKEAFF.

This clonotype showed up just a few times. The chain has TRBV2 and TRBJ2-1; D is unresolved. V lost 8 bases to trimming and J lost 4 bases, with 9 bases between them. CDR1 is SNHLY, CDR2 FYNNEI, per germline. This CDR3 comprises 12 residues. The CDR3 DNA sequence: TGTGCCAGCGGGCAACATTACAATGAGCAGTTCTTC. This encodes CASGQHYNEQFF.

This clonotype was seen repeatedly, ten times or more. The CDR3 DNA sequence: TGCGCCAGCAGCTTGTTGAGTCTAGCGGGAAGCAATGAGCAGTTCTTC. Protein: CASSLLSLAGSNEQFF. The gene calls are TRBV5-1 and TRBJ2-1; TRBD2 matches 9 bases. Germline V gene data show CDR1 as SGHRS and CDR2 as YFSETQ. The CDR3 spans 16 residues. V shed 1 base and J 6 bases; nucleotides not matched to a gene: 8.

The chain uses TRBV20-1 and TRBJ2-1; 8 bases line up with TRBD1. The germline gives CDR1 DFQATT, CDR2 SNEGSKA (reference sequence). After removal of 3 bases from V and 10 bases from J, the junction contained 8 bases not matched to a gene. There are 13 residues in the CDR3. The CDR3 protein is CSARETGGREQFF. The CDR3, as DNA: TGCAGTGCTAGGGAAACAGGGGGGCGCGAGCAGTTCTTC.

The chain employs TRBV20-1 and TRBJ2-3, with TRBD2 matching 10 bases. The germline CDR1 and CDR2 sequences are DFQATT and SNEGSKA (reference sequence). The CDR3 contains 16 residues. V was pared by 4 bases and J by 1 base, with 8 bases of the junction left unmatched. CDR3 amino acids: CSAIRLAGPGTDTQYF. The DNA for the CDR3 is TGCAGTGCTATTAGACTAGCGGGCCCAGGCACAGATACGCAGTATTTT.

The sample holds many counts of this clonotype. The chain carries TRBV4-1 and TRBJ2-1, with D perhaps TRBD2 (6 bases). Germline V gene data show CDR1 as MGHRA and CDR2 as YSYEKL. This CDR3 has 15 amino acids. V was shortened by 5 bases and J by 1 base, with 12 bases between the two germline ends. This CDR3 is CASSEAGGSYNEQFF. The DNA of the CDR3 is TGCGCCAGCAGCGAAGCCGGGGGATCCTACAATGAGCAGTTCTTC.

This clonotype was picked up a small number of times. V is TRBV28 and J is TRBJ1-5; TRBD1 agrees at 9 bases. V lost 2 bases and J lost 7; bases outside the gene matches: 3. This CDR3 has 14 residues. CDR1 and CDR2 from the germline V gene are MDHEN and SYDVKM. DNA for the CDR3: TGTGCCAGCAGTTTAACAGGGGGCCGGCAGCCCCAGCATTTT. The encoded protein is CASSLTGGRQPQHF.

There are many counts of this clonotype. V and J are TRBV12-3 or TRBV12-4 and TRBJ2-1; D gene uncertain. The CDR3 loop spans 16 amino acids. Trimming removed 3 bases from V and 3 bases from J, with 15 bases in between. CDR3 amino acids: CASSLLYSGDYNEQFF. CDR3 DNA sequence: TGTGCCAGCAGTTTGCTTTATAGTGGGGACTACAATGAGCAGTTCTTC.

There are a few counts of this clonotype. This chain connects TRBV3-1 to TRBJ2-7; D not certain. The CDR3 has 16 residues. V was pared by 1 base and J by 4 bases, with 17 bases between. CDR1 is LGHDT and CDR2 is YNNKEL in the germline V gene (reference sequence). CDR3 in DNA: TGTGCCAGCAGCCAAGTGGGGAACAGCTTAAGGTACGAGCAGTACTTC. Translating it yields CASSQVGNSLRYEQYF.

This clonotype was observed many times. The CDR3 region is CASSRTVLTGGVTEAFF. DNA of the CDR3: TGCGCCAGCAGCCGGACGGTCTTAACAGGGGGCGTCACTGAAGCTTTCTTT. The J gene is TRBJ1-1, the V gene TRBV5-1, with 9 bases that match TRBD1. The CDR3 is 17 residues long. After removal of 4 bases from V and 4 bases from J, the junction contained 14 bases not matched to a gene. CDR1 and CDR2 from the germline V gene are SGHRS and YFSETQ.

As regards this clonotype: Germline is not matched at one junction end, which may reflect a read error. CDR3 bases: TGTGCCAGCACTGAAGGGACCGGTAGCTCCTACAATGAGCAGTTCTTC. Its protein product is CASTEGTGSSYNEQFF. The rearrangement joins TRBV25-1 to TRBJ2-1; D might be TRBD1 or TRBD2, each matching 5 bases. The CDR3 totals 16 residues. Germline-derived CDR1 and CDR2 are MGHDK and SYGVNS.

V gene TRBV27 combines with J gene TRBJ1-5; D is possibly TRBD1 (5 bases). Germline V CDR1 and CDR2: MNHEY, SMNVEV (reference sequence). V dropped 3 bases and J dropped 4 bases, with 10 bases sitting between them. This CDR3 comprises 14 residues. The CDR3 nucleotides read TGTGCCAGCAGTTTTTCCTCAGGGAATCAGCCCCAGCATTTT. It yields the protein CASSFSSGNQPQHF.

Ten or more counts support this clonotype. This chain links TRBV20-1 with TRBJ1-1, with D perhaps TRBD1 (6 bases). This CDR3 region has 14 residues. The germline CDR1 and CDR2 sequences are DFQATT and SNEGSKA (reference sequence). V was pared by 4 bases and J by 0 bases, with 12 bases between. The CDR3: CSATTDSLNTEAFF. CDR3 DNA: TGCAGTGCTACCACGGACAGCCTGAACACTGAAGCTTTCTTT.

Ten or more counts support this clonotype. The chain employs TRBV29-1 and TRBJ2-5, with 7 nucleotides matching TRBD1. J lost 4 bases, V lost 4 bases, and 9 bases had no gene match. Germline V lookup: CDR1 SQVTM, CDR2 ANQGSEA. The CDR3 sequence is 14 residues long. The CDR3 spells CSVAWGQSPETQYF. The CDR3 nucleotides read TGCAGCGTTGCGTGGGGACAGTCCCCAGAGACCCAGTACTTC.

As for this clonotype: Germline and junction disagree at one end, which may indicate a read error. This chain connects TRBV9 to TRBJ1-5; the D is unclear. The V gene's germline CDR1 is SGDLS and CDR2 YYNGEE. This CDR3 has 13 amino acids. The chain's CDR3 is CASSPSGNQPKHF. In DNA, the CDR3 is TGTGCCAGCAGCCCCTCCGGCAATCAGCCCAAGCATTTT.

This clonotype came up many times. The CDR3 sequence is CASSLSTRETQYF. The CDR3 region has the DNA TGTGCCAGCAGCTTGTCTACACGAGAGACCCAGTACTTC. The chain employs TRBV5-5 and TRBJ2-5; D remains ambiguous. The ends were cut back, 1 base at V and 4 bases at J, with 8 bases in the middle. Germline values: CDR1 SGHKS, CDR2 YYEKEE (reference sequence). CDR3 length: 13 amino acids.

This clonotype came up many times. CDR3 nucleotide sequence: TGCAGTGCTATGGACAGGGCAGTCGGGGAGCTGTTTTTT. This codes for CSAMDRAVGELFF. The gene calls are TRBV20-1 and TRBJ2-2; TRBD1 agrees at 8 bases. The CDR3 runs to 13 residues. CDR1 DFQATT and CDR2 SNEGSKA come from the germline V gene (reference sequence). V lost 4 bases and J lost 7; bases outside the gene matches: 5.

This clonotype was observed once. This chain connects TRBV7-3 to TRBJ2-1, with TRBD2 matching over 8 bases. V lost 1 base to trimming and J lost 8 bases; unmatched junction nucleotides: 13. CDR1 is SGHTA, CDR2 FQGTGA, per germline. The CDR3 totals 17 residues. The CDR3 sequence is CASSLRSPAGVLHEQFF. In DNA form, the CDR3 reads TGTGCCAGCAGCTTAAGATCCCCAGCGGGAGTTCTCCATGAGCAGTTCTTC.

V usage is TRBV18 and J usage is TRBJ2-5, with D possibly TRBD1 on 6 matching bases. This CDR3 region has 15 residues. The germline gives CDR1 KGHSH, CDR2 LQKENI. Trimming cost V 0 bases and J 1 base, with 9 bases left between them. CDR3 residues: CASSPPRQVQETQYF. The DNA for the CDR3 is TGTGCCAGCTCACCACCGCGACAGGTCCAAGAGACCCAGTACTTC. Full variable domain (rest looked up from reference TRBV18 and TRBJ2-5): NAGVMQNPRHLVRRRGQEARLRCSPMKGHSHVYWYRQLPEEGLKFMVYLQKENIIDESGMPKERFSAEFPKEGPSILRIQQVVRGDSAAYFCASSPPRQVQETQYFGPGTRLLVL.

At least ten counts were recorded for this clonotype. The J gene is TRBJ2-7, the V gene TRBV12-3 or TRBV12-4; 12 bases map to TRBD1. V shed 3 bases, J shed 6 bases, and the junction held 3 bases outside the gene matches. The CDR3 extends over 14 amino acids. The chain's CDR3 is CASSFGTGGSEQYF. CDR3 nucleotides: TGTGCCAGCAGTTTCGGGACAGGGGGCAGCGAGCAGTACTTC.

This clonotype was detected ten times or more. The chain recombines TRBV25-1 with TRBJ2-7; no firm D call. V dropped 9 bases and J dropped 6 bases, with 18 bases sitting between them. CDR1 and CDR2 from the germline V gene are MGHDK and SYGVNS. The CDR3 is 13 amino acids. The CDR3 protein is CASLDLTGLEQYF. The CDR3 coding sequence is TGTGCCAGTCTGGACCTCACCGGGCTCGAGCAGTACTTC.

The chain joins TRBV28 to TRBJ1-2; 9 bases agree with TRBD1. Losses at the gene ends were 5 bases for V and 4 bases for J; bases not matched to a gene: 8. The CDR3 extends over 15 amino acids. Germline assignment: CDR1 MDHEN and CDR2 SYDVKM. The DNA for the CDR3 is TGTGCCAGCAGTCCGAATCTACAGGGGGCCTATGGCTACACCTTC. Residues: CASSPNLQGAYGYTF.

This clonotype was observed many times. This chain joins TRBV5-1 and TRBJ1-2; D not certain. In germline, CDR1 is SGHRS, CDR2 YFSETQ. The V end was cut by 3 bases, the J end by 4 bases, with 10 bases between. This CDR3 has 13 amino acids. The CDR3 region has the DNA TGCGCCAGCAGCTCAGACAACGTCTATGGCTACACCTTC. The encoded protein is CASSSDNVYGYTF.